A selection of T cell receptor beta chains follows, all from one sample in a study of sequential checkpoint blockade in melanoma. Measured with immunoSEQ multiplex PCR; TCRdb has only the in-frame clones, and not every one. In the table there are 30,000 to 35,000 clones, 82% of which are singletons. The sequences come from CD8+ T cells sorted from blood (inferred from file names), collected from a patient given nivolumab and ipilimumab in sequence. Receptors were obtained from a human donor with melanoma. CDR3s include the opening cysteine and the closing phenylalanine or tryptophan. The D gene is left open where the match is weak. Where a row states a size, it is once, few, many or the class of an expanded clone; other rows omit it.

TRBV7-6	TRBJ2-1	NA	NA	TGTGCCAGCAGCTTAGAGTCGTTGCGGTCTTACAATGAGCAGTTCTTC	CASSLESLRSYNEQFF
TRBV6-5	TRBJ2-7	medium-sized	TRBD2	TGTGCCAGCAGTGCATTAGCGGGGGGCTCCTACGAGCAGTACTTC	CASSALAGGSYEQYF
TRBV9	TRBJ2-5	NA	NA	TGTGCCAGCAGCGTAGCCCCGGGGGGCCTAGAGACCCAGTACTTC	CASSVAPGGLETQYF
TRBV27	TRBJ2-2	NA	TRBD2	TGTGCCAGCAGTTTGTACGTAGCGGGGGGTAAGACCGGGGAGCTGTTTTTT	CASSLYVAGGKTGELFF
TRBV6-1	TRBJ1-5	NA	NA	TGTGCCAGCAGTGAACAGGGGACGCCCACGCCCCAGCATTTT	CASSEQGTPTPQHF
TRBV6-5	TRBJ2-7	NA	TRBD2	TGTGCCAGCAGTTACGGGACTAGTTGGTACGAGCAGTACTTC	CASSYGTSWYEQYF
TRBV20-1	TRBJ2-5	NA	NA	TGCAGTGGGATCAGCGGGCGGGCAAAGTACTTC	CSGISGRAKYF
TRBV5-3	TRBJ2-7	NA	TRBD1	TGTGCCAGAAGAGTCCGGGACAGAGAACAGTACTTC	CARRVRDREQYF
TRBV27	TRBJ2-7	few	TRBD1	TGTGCCAGCAGTTTGGACAGGGGCTACGAGCAGTACTTC	CASSLDRGYEQYF
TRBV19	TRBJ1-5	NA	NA	TGTGCCAGTGGGGCGGGGATCGGGGTGAGTCAGCCCCAGCATTTT	CASGAGIGVSQPQHF
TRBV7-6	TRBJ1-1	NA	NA	TGTGCCAGCAGCACGGACAGTGGAGCTTTCTTT	CASSTDSGAFF
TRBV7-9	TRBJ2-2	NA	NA	TGTGCCAGCACCAGCCTAGAAACGAACACCGGGGAGCTGTTTTTT	CASTSLETNTGELFF
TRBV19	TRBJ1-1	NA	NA	TGTGCCAGTAGTATAGGGGGGGAGGGACCGAACACTGAAGCTTTCTTT	CASSIGGEGPNTEAFF
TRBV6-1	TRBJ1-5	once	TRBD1	TGTGCCAGCAGTGCTCTGGGACAGGGGATTCAGCCCCAGCATTTT	CASSALGQGIQPQHF
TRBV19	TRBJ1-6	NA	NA	TGTGCCAGTAGTATGCGTAGACTTGTGGATTCACCCCTCCACTTT	CASSMRRLVDSPLHF
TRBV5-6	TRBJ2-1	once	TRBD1	TGTGCCAGCAGCTTGCGGGACAGGGGATACAATGAGCAGTTCTTC	CASSLRDRGYNEQFF
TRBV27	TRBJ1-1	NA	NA	TGTGCCAGCAGTTTAGACAGAGTGAACACTGAAGCTTTCTTT	CASSLDRVNTEAFF